A single sample gave rise to the 27 T cell receptor beta chains below, sequenced in a study of a mutant IDH1 vaccine in newly diagnosed glioma. Time point of the sample: week 35, safety follow-up. The investigators gave 300 ug of mutant IDH1 20-mer peptide in each vaccine dose, together with topical imiquimod. Their specific antigens are unknown. Sequenced by immunoSEQ multiplex PCR; TCRdb stores in-frame clones only, minus some. The data show 35,000 to 45,000 clones, with roughly 80% seen just once and approximately 4.8% held by the top ten. This sample comprised PBMCs, obtained from a glioma patient whose treatment included an IDH1 peptide vaccine. The receptors come from a woman between 50 and 59 years old with glioma.

The genes are TRBV27 and TRBJ2-7; weak D call: TRBD2 (5 bases). The CDR3 sequence is 13 residues long. The germline V gene encodes CDR1 MNHEY and CDR2 SMNVEV (reference sequence). The V end was cut by 0 bases, the J end by 8 bases, with 11 bases between. In DNA form, the CDR3 reads TGTGCCAGCAGTTTATCTGAGGGTAGGAAGCAGTACTTC. This translates into CASSLSEGRKQYF.

This rearrangement joins TRBV15 to TRBJ1-4; the D gene is possibly TRBD1 (6 bases). The CDR3 sequence is 18 residues long. Trimming cost V 0 bases and J 2 bases, with 16 bases left between them. Germline CDR1 reads LNHNV; CDR2 reads YYDKDF (reference sequence). The CDR3 sequence: CATSRDPRGVFTNEKLFF. CDR3 nucleotide sequence: TGTGCCACCAGCAGAGATCCGAGGGGGGTGTTTACTAATGAAAAACTGTTTTTT.

The V and J genes are TRBV6-5 and TRBJ1-6; D ambiguous. CDR3 length equals 14 residues. Per the germline V gene, CDR1 is MNHEY and CDR2 is SVGAGI. V dropped 10 bases and J dropped 0 bases, with 10 bases sitting between them. Here the CDR3 reads CATTWGSYNSPLHF. CDR3 coding DNA: TGTGCCACCACCTGGGGCTCCTATAATTCACCCCTCCACTTT.

The CDR3 is CAWSLVVRNSPLHF. For the CDR3, the DNA is TGTGCCTGGAGCCTAGTAGTCCGAAATTCACCCCTCCACTTT. V usage is TRBV30 and J usage is TRBJ1-6; D is ambiguous. CDR1 and CDR2 from the germline V gene are GTSNPN and SVGIG (reference sequence). The CDR3 has 14 amino acids. V lost 3 bases and J lost 7, with 13 bases in between. Full variable domain (outside the CDR3, taken from reference TRBV30 and TRBJ1-6): SQTIHQWPATLVQPVGSPLSLECTVEGTSNPNLYWYRQAAGRGLQLLFYSVGIGQISSEVPQNLSASRPQDRQFILSSKKLLLSDSGFYLCAWSLVVRNSPLHFGNGTRLTVT.

The genes are TRBV2 and TRBJ2-3, with 11 bases matching TRBD2. The CDR3 runs to 15 residues. V shed 6 bases, J shed 3 bases, and the junction held 5 bases outside the gene matches. The germline V gene has CDR1 SNHLY and CDR2 FYNNEI. CDR3 DNA: TGTGCCAGCAGGGCTAGCGGGGGGCCTACAGATACGCAGTATTTT. Protein: CASRASGGPTDTQYF.

The chain links TRBV10-3 to TRBJ1-5; no reliable D call. V shed 4 bases and J shed 3 bases, with 10 bases lying between them. Germline V CDR1 and CDR2: ENHRY, SYGVKD. The CDR3 is 14 amino acids. In nucleotides, the CDR3 is TGTGCCATCAGTGGAGGAGGCCCCAATCAGCCCCAGCATTTT. This encodes CAISGGGPNQPQHF.

This clone was recorded once. The gene calls are TRBV30 and TRBJ1-5; TRBD1 agrees at 8 bases. The CDR3 totals 13 residues. CDR1 is GTSNPN and CDR2 is SVGIG in the germline V gene (reference sequence). The J segment lost 7 bases and the V segment lost 4 bases, leaving 6 bases of the junction unmatched. The CDR3 loop reads CAWTQGERQPQHF. For the CDR3, the DNA is TGTGCCTGGACACAGGGGGAACGACAGCCCCAGCATTTT.

The chain employs TRBV25-1 and TRBJ1-4, with 7 nucleotides matching TRBD1. The V gene end was trimmed by 6 bases and the J gene end by 6 bases; junction bases not matched to a gene: 4. The CDR3 spans 13 residues. The germline V gene has CDR1 MGHDK and CDR2 SYGVNS. The CDR3 sequence is CASRVQGYEKLFF. In DNA form, the CDR3 reads TGTGCCAGCAGAGTACAGGGGTATGAAAAACTGTTTTTT.

Written as DNA, the CDR3 is TGTGCCAGCAGTCTCTCCCAGGGGATCCCCTACGAGCAGTACTTC. Translation: CASSLSQGIPYEQYF. The V call is TRBV27, the J call TRBJ2-7; maybe TRBD1 (6 bases). V lost 5 bases and J 2 bases, leaving 16 bases between the germline ends. This CDR3 contains 15 residues. Germline V CDR1 and CDR2: MNHEY, SMNVEV (reference sequence).

The J gene is TRBJ1-5, the V gene TRBV5-6; D ambiguous. V lost 4 bases and J lost 10, with 21 bases in between. CDR1 is SGHDT, CDR2 YYEEEE, per germline. The CDR3 has 15 amino acids. The CDR3 nucleotides read TGTGCCAGCAGCCGCTCGAGGGATTTCCCCCGTCCCCAGCATTTT. It yields the protein CASSRSRDFPRPQHF.

The rearrangement joins TRBV20-1 to TRBJ2-7, with D perhaps TRBD1 (6 bases). The ends were cut back, 5 bases at V and 6 bases at J, with 11 bases in the middle. Per the germline V gene, CDR1 is DFQATT and CDR2 is SNEGSKA (reference sequence). This CDR3 has 11 residues. The CDR3 sequence is CSAHGQSEQYF. In DNA form, the CDR3 reads TGCAGTGCTCATGGACAGTCCGAGCAGTACTTC.

V gene TRBV19 combines with J gene TRBJ2-7; D perhaps matches TRBD2 (5 bases). Deletions cut 5 bases from V and 3 bases from J, with 11 bases between. The CDR3 has 13 amino acids. Germline CDR1 and CDR2: LNHDA and SQIVND (reference sequence). The CDR3 region has the DNA TGTGCCAGTAGTCGCGGACTGAACTACGAGCAGTACTTC. Translation gives CASSRGLNYEQYF.

In its sample, this clone was seen a few times. This chain connects TRBV7-9 to TRBJ1-1; D is unclear. Germline V gene sequence: CDR1 SEHNR, CDR2 FQNEAQ (reference sequence). V dropped 1 base and J dropped 13 bases, with 13 bases sitting between them. The CDR3 is 12 amino acids. The CDR3: CASSLVLSPVFF. DNA of the CDR3: TGTGCCAGCAGCTTAGTCTTGAGCCCGGTTTTCTTT.

This clone has a handful of counts. The chain has TRBV7-9 and TRBJ1-1; 7 nucleotides line up with TRBD1. The length of the CDR3 is 16 residues. CDR1 SEHNR and CDR2 FQNEAQ come from the germline V gene (reference sequence). J was trimmed by 0 bases and V by 5 bases; bases with no gene match: 9. The CDR3, as DNA: TGTGCCAGCAGCCCTAAGGGACAGTTGATGAACACTGAAGCTTTCTTT. Encoded protein: CASSPKGQLMNTEAFF.

This chain joins TRBV7-2 and TRBJ1-1; 9 nucleotides line up with TRBD1. The germline V gene encodes CDR1 SGHTA and CDR2 FQGNSA. There are 15 residues in the CDR3. V was clipped by 1 base and J by 1 base; unmatched bases: 1. The CDR3 DNA reads as TGTGCCAGCAGCTTAGGGGGACAGGGGAACACTGAAGCTTTCTTT. Protein sequence: CASSLGGQGNTEAFF. The full variable domain, its missing parts supplied by reference TRBV7-2 and TRBJ1-1, is GAGVSQSPSNKVTEKGKDVELRCDPISGHTALYWYRQSLGQGLEFLIYFQGNSAPDKSGLPSDRFSAERTGGSVSTLTIQRTQQEDSAVYLCASSLGGQGNTEAFFGQGTRLTVV.

The chain links TRBV9 to TRBJ1-5; unclear D gene. The CDR3 covers 15 residues. Trimming took 0 bases from V and 8 from J, leaving 15 bases between them. CDR1 and CDR2 (germline): SGDLS, YYNGEE. CDR3 protein: CASSVGSLNGEPQHF. The DNA for the CDR3 is TGTGCCAGCAGCGTAGGGTCGTTGAATGGTGAGCCCCAGCATTTT.

The chain links TRBV5-4 to TRBJ1-2; D perhaps matches TRBD1 (6 bases). The CDR3 sequence is 15 residues long. V was clipped by 4 bases and J by 7 bases, with 20 bases between them. Germline V gene data show CDR1 as SGHNT and CDR2 as YYREEE (reference sequence). Here the CDR3 DNA reads TGTGCCAGCAGCCCGCCGAGAGGGGACATGTTTGGCTACACCTTC. It is translated as CASSPPRGDMFGYTF.

The J gene is TRBJ1-1, the V gene TRBV19; D unresolved. The CDR3 runs 13 residues. V gave up 1 base and J gave up 5 bases, with 8 bases separating them. Germline CDR1 is LNHDA and CDR2 is SQIVND (reference sequence). CDR3 protein: CASSIVRDTEAFF. The CDR3 DNA sequence: TGTGCCAGTAGTATAGTTCGCGATACTGAAGCTTTCTTT.

This chain uses TRBV13 with TRBJ1-3, with D perhaps matching TRBD1 (5 bases). Germline V gene lookup returns CDR1 PRHDT and CDR2 FYEKMQ (reference sequence). V lost 1 base and J 0 bases, leaving 7 bases between the germline ends. The CDR3 runs 15 residues. The CDR3 DNA follows: TGTGCCAGCAGCTTAGACAGGAACTCTGGAAACACCATATATTTT. It yields the protein CASSLDRNSGNTIYF.

The chain links TRBV5-4 to TRBJ2-2; TRBD2 matches 14 bases. CDR1 SGHNT and CDR2 YYREEE come from the germline V gene (reference sequence). CDR3 size: 17 residues. Unmatched junction bases numbered 6, after V lost 5 bases and J lost 3 bases. CDR3 region: CASRPGLAGAYTGELFF. CDR3 in DNA: TGTGCCAGCAGACCGGGACTAGCGGGGGCCTACACCGGGGAGCTGTTTTTT.

This chain connects TRBV7-2 to TRBJ1-6, with D maybe TRBD1 (6 bases). This CDR3 comprises 17 residues. Trimming cost V 5 bases and J 2 bases, with 16 bases left between them. Germline V lookup: CDR1 SGHTA, CDR2 FQGNSA. The CDR3 nucleotides are TGTGCCAGCAGCCACCCTTCCGGGGGCCCCTATAATTCACCCCTCCACTTT. Protein: CASSHPSGGPYNSPLHF.

The V gene is TRBV28, the J gene TRBJ1-2; 7 bases map to TRBD1. J lost 6 bases, V lost 1 base, and 8 bases had no gene match. Germline V gives CDR1 MDHEN, CDR2 SYDVKM. This CDR3 contains 15 residues. This CDR3 is CASSLSTRGTNGYTF. CDR3 sequence (DNA): TGTGCCAGCAGTTTATCGACCAGGGGGACTAATGGCTACACCTTC.

The J gene is TRBJ1-6, the V gene TRBV30, with TRBD1 identical over 7 bases. Germline V lookup: CDR1 GTSNPN, CDR2 SVGIG (reference sequence). The CDR3 spans 13 residues. The ends lost 5 bases at V and 9 bases at J; junction bases unmatched: 7. The CDR3 DNA sequence: TGTGCCTGGTGTCGACAGGGCGGTTCACCCCTCCACTTT. It is translated as CAWCRQGGSPLHF.

The genes are TRBV5-6 and TRBJ1-2; possibly TRBD1 for D (6 bases). This CDR3 has 13 residues. CDR1 is SGHDT, CDR2 YYEEEE, per germline. Trimming removed 2 bases at V and 7 bases at J, with 12 bases between. The CDR3 region is CASSFGGPGGYTF. The CDR3 nucleotides read TGTGCCAGCAGCTTTGGGGGGCCGGGTGGCTACACCTTC.

This chain links TRBV10-3 with TRBJ1-1; possibly TRBD1 for D (5 bases). Germline loops: CDR1 ENHRY, CDR2 SYGVKD. The CDR3 extends over 14 amino acids. The V end lost 8 bases, the J end lost 3 bases, and 16 bases lay between the germline ends. This CDR3 reads CAISTDTTYTEAFF. Written as DNA, the CDR3 is TGTGCCATCTCGACAGACACCACATACACTGAAGCTTTCTTT.

This clone has only a few counts. The rearrangement joins TRBV5-1 to TRBJ1-1, with a possible D match to TRBD1 (6 bases). The CDR3 spans 14 residues. V lost 4 bases and J 0 bases, leaving 10 bases between the germline ends. The germline CDR1 and CDR2 sequences are SGHRS and YFSETQ. The CDR3 loop reads CASSRSGVNTEAFF. In DNA, the CDR3 is TGCGCCAGCAGCCGCTCAGGGGTGAACACTGAAGCTTTCTTT.

The chain joins TRBV27 to TRBJ1-1; 7 nucleotides match TRBD1. The length of the CDR3 is 15 residues. Germline lookup yields CDR1 MNHEY and CDR2 SMNVEV (reference sequence). The junction had 10 bases not matched to a gene; V was cut back by 5 bases and J by 4 bases. CDR3 protein: CASSRQGTMGTEAFF. CDR3 coding DNA: TGTGCCAGCAGTAGACAGGGTACGATGGGCACTGAAGCTTTCTTT.